This T cell receptor beta chain was retrieved from a study of blood T cell repertoires in COVID-19. Study information: Samples came from the United States, Italy and Spain, spanning acute and convalescent COVID-19.

Authors' methods: Cell counts per sample came from amplifying reference gene primers. Assay: immunoSEQ multiplex PCR; the TCRdb copy retains only in-frame clones and omits some. D and trimming were read from the DNA, whereas the V and J calls and clone size are those reported in that table. The sample carries 400,000 to 450,000 clones, 70% to 90% recorded once. Germline lookup yields CDR1 SGHTA and CDR2 FQGTGA. The CDR3 runs 17 residues. V lost 4 bases to trimming and J lost 3 bases, with 16 bases between them. A Seattle source enrolled patients during active infection and followed them longitudinally.

The clonotype originates from a woman in her fifties or sixties with COVID-19, enrolled during active disease. V usage is TRBV7-3 and J usage is TRBJ1-6; weak D call: TRBD1 (6 bases). The sample taken for sequencing was peripheral blood. The CDR3 DNA reads TGTGCCAGCAGCTACACAACGGGGGGCCTCTATAATTCACCCCTCCACTTT. Residues: CASSYTTGGLYNSPLHF.